The present TCR beta chain was sequenced within a study of identical twins. V lost 4 bases, J lost 0 bases, and 13 bases lay in between. Germline CDR1 reads SGHRS; CDR2 reads YFSETQ. The CDR3 loop spans 15 amino acids. TCRdb ran MiXCR on the 5' RACE reads and lists one entry per CDR3 protein. The sample consists of 460,000 or so distinct CDR3 sequences, 11% to 15% of them appearing once. These data also formed part of another study, on yellow fever vaccine responses in identical twins.

The rearrangement joins TRBV5-1 to TRBJ1-2, with D possibly being TRBD1 (5 bases). The sequenced sample was CD4+ T cells sorted from blood. This sequence originates from a woman between 18 and 29 years old in good health. The CDR3 protein is CASSIEDRPNYGYTF. For the CDR3, the DNA is TGCGCCAGCAGCATCGAAGACAGACCTAACTATGGCTACACCTTC. The full variable domain, its missing parts supplied by reference TRBV5-1 and TRBJ1-2, is KAGVTQTPRYLIKTRGQQVTLSCSPISGHRSVSWYQQTPGQGLQFLFEYFSETQRNKGNFPGRFSGRQFSNSRSEMNVSTLELGDSALYLCASSIEDRPNYGYTFGSGTRLTVV.